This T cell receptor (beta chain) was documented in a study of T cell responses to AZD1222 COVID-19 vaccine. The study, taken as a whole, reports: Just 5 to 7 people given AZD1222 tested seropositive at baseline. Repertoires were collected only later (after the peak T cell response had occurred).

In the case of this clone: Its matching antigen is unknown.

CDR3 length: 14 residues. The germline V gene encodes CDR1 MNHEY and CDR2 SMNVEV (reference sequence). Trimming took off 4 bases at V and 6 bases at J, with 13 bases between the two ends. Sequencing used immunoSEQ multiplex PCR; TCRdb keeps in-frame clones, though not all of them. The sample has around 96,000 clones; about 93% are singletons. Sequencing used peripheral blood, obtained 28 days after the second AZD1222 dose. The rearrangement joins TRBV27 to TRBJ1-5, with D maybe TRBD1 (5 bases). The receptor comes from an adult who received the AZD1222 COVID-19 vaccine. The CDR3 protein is CASSYGRGGQPQHF. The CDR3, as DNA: TGTGCCAGCAGTTATGGAAGGGGTGGTCAGCCCCAGCATTTT.